Listed here are 26 T cell receptor beta chains from one sample, sequenced in a study of spatial heterogeneity in lung cancer. Time point in this sample: sample taken at primary tumor resection. Whole RNA was taken from tumor, nontumor lung or frozen PBMC; it was then sequenced unsorted. MiXCR, applied by TCRdb to the 5' RACE reads, yields one record per CDR3 protein. The sample lists more than 45,000 distinct CDR3 sequences; approximately 5% were seen once. The source material was PBMCs, sampled at surgery. The receptor source for this set is a male donor with early-stage non-small cell lung cancer.

This clonotype was detected ten times or more. J is TRBJ1-1 and V is TRBV5-1; maybe TRBD1 (5 bases). Between the trimmed V and J ends, which lost 4 bases and 4 bases, there was a span of 14 bases. The CDR3 has 14 residues. CDR1 and CDR2 (germline): SGHRS, YFSETQ. As DNA, the CDR3 is TGCGCCAGCAGCCGTTTAGAGGGGAGCACTGAAGCTTTCTTT. Translation gives CASSRLEGSTEAFF.

This clonotype was found many times. This chain uses TRBV2 with TRBJ1-4; D gene unclear. Germline-derived CDR1 and CDR2 are SNHLY and FYNNEI. V was trimmed by 2 bases and J by 0 bases, leaving 7 bases between them. The CDR3 runs 15 residues. CDR3 sequence reads: CASSERRATNEKLFF. The CDR3, as DNA: TGTGCCAGCAGTGAACGGCGGGCAACTAATGAAAAACTGTTTTTT.

This clonotype was observed many times. The CDR3: CASSLVSANQETQYF. CDR3 in DNA: TGTGCCAGCAGCTTAGTATCAGCGAACCAAGAGACCCAGTACTTC. This chain connects TRBV7-2 to TRBJ2-5; no clear D gene. Trimming pared 1 base from V and 0 bases from J, leaving 9 bases between. This CDR3 spans 15 amino acids. Germline CDR1 is SGHTA and CDR2 is FQGNSA.

In its sample, this clonotype was seen many times. This chain joins TRBV5-1 and TRBJ2-3; 14 positions agree with TRBD2. The J segment lost 5 bases and the V segment lost 0 bases, leaving 2 bases of the junction unmatched. The CDR3 spans 16 residues. From germline, CDR1 is SGHRS and CDR2 YFSETQ. This chain's CDR3 is CASSLGGLAGVDTQYF. The CDR3 bases are TGCGCCAGCAGCTTGGGGGGACTAGCGGGAGTAGATACGCAGTATTTT.

This clonotype came up many times. V is TRBV4-3 and J is TRBJ1-6, with D hard to call. The germline V gene has CDR1 LGHNA and CDR2 YSLEER. V lost 0 bases, J lost 8 bases, and 8 bases lay in between. CDR3 length: 14 residues. In DNA, the CDR3 is TGCGCCAGCAGCCAAGATGGGCGGGATTCACCCCTCCACTTT. It translates to CASSQDGRDSPLHF.

This clonotype was recorded at least ten times. Written as DNA, the CDR3 is TGTGCCAGCAGCCCCCGGGGAGGAGGGTTTTCAGATACGCAGTATTTT. Translated, it gives CASSPRGGGFSDTQYF. V gene TRBV9 combines with J gene TRBJ2-3; perhaps TRBD2 as D (6 bases). The CDR3 spans 16 residues. In germline, CDR1 is SGDLS, CDR2 YYNGEE. The ends were cut back, 4 bases at V and 4 bases at J, with 19 bases in the middle.

The chain has TRBV29-1 and TRBJ2-1; a possible D gene is TRBD1 (6 bases). The V and J ends lost 4 bases and 4 bases respectively, with 17 bases between them. Germline V CDR1 and CDR2: SQVTM, ANQGSEA. The CDR3 loop spans 15 amino acids. Here the CDR3 reads CSVGGGSIRYNEQFF. The DNA for the CDR3 is TGCAGCGTTGGAGGGGGTAGCATTAGATACAATGAGCAGTTCTTC.

This clonotype was picked up many times. The chain is built from TRBV7-9 and TRBJ2-2; TRBD1 matches 8 bases. The CDR3 runs 16 residues. The V segment lost 7 bases and the J segment 6 bases; nucleotides outside the gene matches: 13. Germline V CDR1 and CDR2: SEHNR, FQNEAQ (reference sequence). This CDR3 is CASIFHRQGKAGELFF. The CDR3, as DNA: TGTGCCAGCATCTTCCACAGACAGGGGAAGGCCGGGGAGCTGTTTTTT.

This clonotype was observed many times. The gene calls are TRBV27 and TRBJ2-1; 11 bases are a match to TRBD2. In germline, CDR1 is MNHEY, CDR2 SMNVEV (reference sequence). The CDR3 runs 15 residues. V trimming: 2 bases; J trimming: 5 bases; junction bases outside the gene matches: 2. The CDR3, as DNA: TGTGCCAGCAGTTTAAAACTAGCGGGAGACAATGAGCAGTTCTTC. Protein: CASSLKLAGDNEQFF.

By share, this clonotype counts as medium-sized (0.01 to 0.1%). The chain employs TRBV27 and TRBJ2-7; D possibly corresponds to TRBD2 (6 bases). The V and J ends lost 2 bases and 5 bases respectively, with 13 bases between them. CDR3 length equals 14 residues. Germline CDR1 MNHEY, CDR2 SMNVEV (reference sequence). In nucleotides, the CDR3 is TGTGCCAGCAGTTTAGAACGGGAGTACAACGAGCAGTACTTC. Amino acid sequence: CASSLEREYNEQYF.

This clonotype was observed many times. The chain carries TRBV4-3 and TRBJ2-1, with TRBD2 matching over 10 bases. CDR3 length equals 15 residues. The J segment lost 3 bases and the V segment lost 3 bases, leaving 2 bases of the junction unmatched. CDR1 and CDR2 from the germline V gene are LGHNA and YSLEER. The CDR3 region is CASSQLAGDYNEQFF. The CDR3 bases are TGCGCCAGCAGCCAGCTAGCGGGAGACTACAATGAGCAGTTCTTC.

In this sample, this clonotype turned up many times. The gene calls are TRBV20-1 and TRBJ2-5, with a possible D match to TRBD1 (5 bases). Per the germline V gene, CDR1 is DFQATT and CDR2 is SNEGSKA (reference sequence). Trimming pared 1 base from V and 2 bases from J, leaving 11 bases between. The CDR3 runs 14 residues. Written as DNA, the CDR3 is TGCAGTGCTAGAGGGGCCAGACAGCAAGAGACCCAGTACTTC. Translating gives CSARGARQQETQYF.

This clonotype has at least ten counts. The chain uses TRBV19 and TRBJ2-6, with a possible D match to TRBD1 (6 bases). Trimming removed 4 bases at V and 2 bases at J, with 9 bases between. CDR3 length equals 15 residues. Looked up from germline, CDR1 is LNHDA and CDR2 is SQIVND (reference sequence). Written as DNA, the CDR3 is TGTGCCAGTAGTACCCGACAGGCTGGGGCCAACGTCCTGACTTTC. Protein: CASSTRQAGANVLTF.

This clonotype has a count of ten or more. The CDR3 protein is CAISETPTGEVRGEQYF. CDR3 bases: TGTGCCATCAGTGAAACCCCGACAGGGGAGGTCCGTGGGGAGCAGTACTTC. This chain links TRBV10-3 with TRBJ2-7, with 8 bases lining up with TRBD1. CDR1 and CDR2 (germline): ENHRY, SYGVKD. V lost 3 bases and J lost 7; bases outside the gene matches: 17. The length of the CDR3 is 17 residues.

This clonotype was seen at least ten times. V is TRBV20-1 and J is TRBJ1-1, with unresolved D. CDR1 and CDR2 from the germline V gene are DFQATT and SNEGSKA (reference sequence). Trimming stripped 6 bases from V and 5 bases from J, with 19 bases between. The CDR3 contains 14 residues. The CDR3 reads CSASHPGGATEAFF. For the CDR3, the DNA is TGCAGTGCCTCCCATCCAGGCGGTGCGACTGAAGCTTTCTTT.

This clonotype was counted at least ten times. The V call is TRBV3-1, the J call TRBJ2-7; 10 nucleotides line up with TRBD1. This CDR3 has 14 amino acids. Per the germline V gene, CDR1 is LGHDT and CDR2 is YNNKEL (reference sequence). V lost 4 bases to trimming and J lost 5 bases; unmatched junction nucleotides: 5. The CDR3 sequence: CASSPRDRGDEQYF. DNA for the CDR3: TGTGCCAGCAGCCCCCGGGACAGGGGTGACGAGCAGTACTTC.

In this sample, this clonotype turned up once. The rearrangement uses TRBV19 and TRBJ2-5, with D possibly being TRBD2 (6 bases). The CDR3 has 13 residues. Germline CDR1 LNHDA, CDR2 SQIVND (reference sequence). V was shortened by 8 bases and J by 5 bases, with 15 bases between the two germline ends. The CDR3 loop reads CASSGSKRETQYF. As DNA, the CDR3 is TGTGCCAGTTCCGGGAGTAAGAGGGAGACCCAGTACTTC.

This clonotype appeared many times. V and J are TRBV2 and TRBJ1-1; D gene uncertain. The CDR3 sequence is 13 residues long. Trimming removed 4 bases at V and 0 bases at J, with 6 bases between. Germline V gene lookup returns CDR1 SNHLY and CDR2 FYNNEI. CDR3 in amino acids: CASSGTLNTEAFF. As DNA, the CDR3 is TGTGCCAGCAGTGGGACTTTGAACACTGAAGCTTTCTTT.

The table lists this clonotype with many counts. The chain uses TRBV12-3 or TRBV12-4 and TRBJ2-2; D remains unclear. There are 14 residues in the CDR3. Trimming pared 8 bases from V and 3 bases from J, leaving 13 bases between. The CDR3 protein is CASSIGSHTGELFF. The CDR3 nucleotides read TGTGCCAGCTCCATTGGGTCCCACACCGGGGAGCTGTTTTTT.

This chain joins TRBV18 and TRBJ2-3; D gene ambiguous. V lost 6 bases and J lost 3, with 4 bases in between. In germline, CDR1 is KGHSH, CDR2 LQKENI. CDR3 length: 11 residues. This CDR3 reads CASSETDTQYF. CDR3 nucleotide sequence: TGTGCCAGCTCGGAGACAGATACGCAGTATTTT.

Ten or more counts support this clonotype. The chain couples TRBV3-1 to TRBJ1-6, with D hard to call. The CDR3 contains 13 residues. The V gene's germline CDR1 is LGHDT and CDR2 YNNKEL (reference sequence). V dropped 1 base and J dropped 6 bases, with 4 bases sitting between them. The CDR3 loop is CASSQVPNSPLHF. In DNA form, the CDR3 reads TGTGCCAGCAGCCAAGTTCCTAATTCACCCCTCCACTTT.

This clonotype appeared many times. V and J are TRBV30 and TRBJ1-6; D perhaps matches TRBD1 (6 bases). The CDR3 runs 12 residues. V was trimmed by 1 base and J by 10 bases, leaving 8 bases between them. Germline assignment: CDR1 GTSNPN and CDR2 SVGIG (reference sequence). The CDR3 nucleotides read TGTGCCTGGAGTGCACAGGGCTCACCCCTCCACTTT. Its translation is CAWSAQGSPLHF.

This clonotype was found many times. J is TRBJ1-5 and V is TRBV12-3 or TRBV12-4; the D gene is possibly TRBD1 (5 bases). CDR3 length: 13 amino acids. The germline V and J ends were trimmed by 3 bases and 5 bases, with 8 bases remaining between them. The CDR3 region has the DNA TGTGCCAGCAGTTTCCAGGGATATCAGCCCCAGCATTTT. Its protein is CASSFQGYQPQHF.

This clonotype appeared many times. The rearrangement joins TRBV28 to TRBJ2-7; no reliable D call. Germline loops: CDR1 MDHEN, CDR2 SYDVKM. Trimming removed 2 bases at V and 1 base at J, with 6 bases between. The CDR3 runs to 13 residues. This chain's CDR3 is CASSLPVSYEQYF. The CDR3, as DNA: TGTGCCAGCAGTTTACCCGTGTCCTACGAGCAGTACTTC.

This clonotype was counted ten times or more. The rearrangement joins TRBV9 to TRBJ1-2, with D perhaps TRBD1 (5 bases). Germline V CDR1 and CDR2: SGDLS, YYNGEE. The CDR3 length is 13 residues. The ends were cut back, 5 bases at V and 2 bases at J, with 10 bases in the middle. CDR3 sequence: CASSDGHNYGYTF. In nucleotides, the CDR3 is TGTGCCAGCAGTGACGGACACAACTATGGCTACACCTTC.

The chain uses TRBV29-1 and TRBJ2-5; 11 nucleotides agree with TRBD2. Per germline, CDR1 SQVTM and CDR2 ANQGSEA. The CDR3 runs to 15 residues. With V trimmed by 3 bases and J by 2 bases, 5 bases remained unmatched. The CDR3 region has the DNA TGCAGCGTTGAGGTCCCTAGCGGGAGGCAAGAGACCCAGTACTTC. Amino acids: CSVEVPSGRQETQYF.